The 32 T cell receptor beta chains in this list originate from one sample, sequenced in a study of the immune and genomic landscape of osteosarcoma. Data came from immunoSEQ multiplex PCR; TCRdb stores just in-frame clones and leaves some out. The repertoire holds some 10,000 clones, with about 71% as singletons. Osteosarcoma specimens were post-treatment primary, local recurrence and metastasis tumors from poor-prognosis patients. Sequencing was done on a sample of osteosarcoma tumor tissue from the lung. The receptors derive from a human donor with osteosarcoma.

This clone came up a few times. The CDR3 region is CASSLTRPGTGNGYTF. Here the CDR3 DNA reads TGTGCCAGTAGTCTCACTCGACCCGGGACAGGGAATGGCTACACCTTC. The chain joins TRBV19 to TRBJ1-2, with 9 bases aligning to TRBD1. With 5 bases clipped from V and 6 bases from J, the junction kept 13 bases outside the gene matches. The CDR3 contains 16 residues. CDR1 and CDR2 (germline): LNHDA, SQIVND (reference sequence).

This clone appeared a few times. This rearrangement joins TRBV19 to TRBJ1-6; the match to TRBD1 covers 10 bases. The CDR3 loop spans 17 amino acids. Germline lookup yields CDR1 LNHDA and CDR2 SQIVND (reference sequence). V was clipped by 3 bases and J by 4 bases; unmatched bases: 6. The CDR3 loop reads CASSISWGQGYNSPLHF. The DNA for the CDR3 is TGTGCCAGTAGTATTAGCTGGGGACAGGGGTATAATTCACCCCTCCACTTT.

CDR3 protein: CASSSPPPPSQFF. The DNA of the CDR3 is TGTGCCAGCAGCTCTCCTCCCCCGCCCTCTCAGTTCTTC. J is TRBJ2-1 and V is TRBV6-5; no clear D. The CDR3 has 13 residues. With 6 bases removed from V and 13 bases from J, the gap between germline ends came to 19 bases. The germline CDR1 and CDR2 sequences are MNHEY and SVGAGI.

The V gene is TRBV1, the J gene TRBJ2-1; TRBD2, the table's D call, lacks a check against the DNA. TRBV1 is labeled a pseudogene. The CDR3 spans 22 residues. The CDR3 DNA reads TGCACCAGCAGCCAAGTTAGGGATCTGACTAGCGGGCCAGGTTGGAACAGCAATGAGCAGTTCTTC. This gives the protein CTSSQVRDLTSGPGWNSNEQFF.

The chain uses TRBV7-6 and TRBJ2-2; D is unresolved. Trimming took off 6 bases at V and 4 bases at J, with 9 bases between the two ends. Germline CDR1 SGHVS, CDR2 FNYEAQ. This CDR3 contains 13 residues. CDR3 sequence: CASRSDLTGELFF. CDR3 bases: TGTGCCAGCAGATCGGACCTCACCGGGGAGCTGTTTTTT.

Regarding this clone: One junction end disagrees with the germline gene, perhaps due to a read error. Different DNA sequences within this sample yield the same CDR3. The V call is TRBV6-1, the J call TRBJ2-7, with 7 bases that match TRBD2. Looked up from germline, CDR1 is MNHNS and CDR2 is SASEGT. The CDR3 contains 16 residues. The CDR3 nucleotides are TGCGCCAGCAGTGAAGCCCTCGCGGCTAGCGGCTACGAGCAGTACTTC. Residues: CASSEALAASGYEQYF.

The chain joins TRBV28 to TRBJ2-1; 12 bases are shared with TRBD2. The CDR3 has 14 residues. Germline CDR1 is MDHEN and CDR2 is SYDVKM. Losses at the gene ends were 6 bases for V and 11 bases for J; bases not matched to a gene: 8. CDR3 nucleotide sequence: TGTGCCAGCAGCTCCCGACTAGCGGGAGAACAGCAGTTCTTC. Protein product: CASSSRLAGEQQFF.

By share, this clone counts as medium-sized. The gene calls are TRBV27 and TRBJ2-3; D is undetermined. CDR3 length: 14 residues. Deletions cut 5 bases from V and 2 bases from J, with 11 bases between. Germline CDR1 MNHEY, CDR2 SMNVEV (reference sequence). The CDR3 region is CASSPPVPTDTQYF. In nucleotides, the CDR3 is TGTGCCAGCAGTCCCCCCGTCCCCACAGATACGCAGTATTTT.

This chain uses TRBV18 with TRBJ1-3; 9 bases are shared with TRBD1. The CDR3 runs 15 residues. Per germline, CDR1 KGHSH and CDR2 LQKENI. J gave up 7 bases and V 3 bases, and 7 bases lay outside the gene matches. The CDR3 loop reads CASSPAPGQGNTIYF. The CDR3 DNA sequence: TGTGCCAGCTCACCCGCACCGGGACAGGGCAACACCATATATTTT. The whole variable domain, remainder taken from reference TRBV18 and TRBJ1-3, is NAGVMQNPRHLVRRRGQEARLRCSPMKGHSHVYWYRQLPEEGLKFMVYLQKENIIDESGMPKERFSAEFPKEGPSILRIQQVVRGDSAAYFCASSPAPGQGNTIYFGEGSWLTVV.

This chain joins TRBV20-1 and TRBJ2-3, with D uncertain. The germline gives CDR1 DFQATT, CDR2 SNEGSKA (reference sequence). CDR3 length: 11 residues. Trimming shortened V by 8 bases and J by 6 bases, and 12 bases separated the two germline ends. The CDR3 DNA reads as TGCAGTCAAAAGATCGGGGATACGCAGTATTTT. Residues: CSQKIGDTQYF.

This chain links TRBV29-1 with TRBJ1-1; TRBD1 matches 7 bases. Per the germline V gene, CDR1 is SQVTM and CDR2 is ANQGSEA. V was pared by 4 bases and J by 3 bases, with 5 bases of the junction left unmatched. This CDR3 region has 13 residues. CDR3 residues: CSVVTRGYTEAFF. The CDR3 DNA reads as TGCAGCGTTGTGACCAGGGGGTACACTGAAGCTTTCTTT.

This sequence joins TRBV5-1 and TRBJ2-5; 7 nucleotides align to TRBD2. Germline CDR1 SGHRS, CDR2 YFSETQ. The CDR3 is 14 amino acids. Trimming removed 0 bases from V and 5 bases from J; junction bases left unmatched: 4. Here the CDR3 reads CASSLESGKETQYF. The CDR3 nucleotides are TGCGCCAGCAGCTTGGAGAGCGGGAAGGAGACCCAGTACTTC.

The chain recombines TRBV7-9 with TRBJ2-1, with 11 bases aligning to TRBD1. V dropped 5 bases and J dropped 7; count of bases not matched to a gene: 7. The CDR3 totals 15 residues. CDR1 and CDR2 from the germline V gene are SEHNR and FQNEAQ (reference sequence). The CDR3 bases are TGTGCCAGCAGCGTGGGGGACAGGGGGGTGAATGAGCAGTTCTTC. This gives the protein CASSVGDRGVNEQFF.

The V and J genes are TRBV7-2 and TRBJ1-3, with D uncertain. The V and J ends lost 4 bases and 5 bases respectively, with 15 bases between them. This CDR3 is 15 amino acids long. Looked up from germline, CDR1 is SGHTA and CDR2 is FQGNSA. As DNA, the CDR3 is TGTGCCAGCAGCTCTTATACGGGTCCTAGAAACACCATATATTTT. It translates to CASSSYTGPRNTIYF.

This clone appeared once. The chain uses TRBV5-1 and TRBJ2-5; TRBD1 is a possible D gene (5 bases). Germline lookup yields CDR1 SGHRS and CDR2 YFSETQ. Trimming stripped 4 bases from V and 3 bases from J, with 10 bases between. This CDR3 has 13 residues. In DNA form, the CDR3 reads TGCGCCAGCAGCCAAGGGGCTGAAGAGACCCAGTACTTC. This encodes CASSQGAEETQYF.

The sample holds a few counts of this clone. For the CDR3, the DNA is TGTGCCAGCAGCCAAGATGGGATTCATGGCTACACCTTC. Its protein is CASSQDGIHGYTF. The J gene is TRBJ1-2, the V gene TRBV14, with unresolved D. CDR3 length: 13 residues. With 0 bases removed from V and 6 bases from J, the gap between germline ends came to 8 bases. Germline V gene lookup returns CDR1 SGHDN and CDR2 FVKESK.

This chain joins TRBV23-1 and TRBJ2-3, with 10 bases that match TRBD2. TRBV23-1 is an open reading frame whose function is uncertain. Unmatched junction bases numbered 11, after V lost 10 bases and J lost 4 bases. CDR3 length equals 15 residues. The CDR3 sequence: CATRQGSGRADTQYF. The CDR3 DNA reads as TGCGCCACCCGCCAGGGGAGCGGGAGGGCAGATACGCAGTATTTT.

This clone showed up just a few times. The V and J genes are TRBV27 and TRBJ2-7; the D gene could be TRBD1 or TRBD2 (10 bases each). Trimming stripped 9 bases from V and 4 bases from J, with 28 bases between. CDR3 length: 17 residues. The germline CDR1 and CDR2 sequences are MNHEY and SMNVEV (reference sequence). This CDR3 reads CASTGQGSASGRYEQYF. The CDR3 nucleotides are TGTGCCAGTACGGGACAGGGGTCAGCTAGCGGGAGATACGAGCAGTACTTC.

J is TRBJ2-7 and V is TRBV7-7, with a tentative D call TRBD2 (6 bases). The germline CDR1 and CDR2 sequences are SSHAT and FNYEAQ (reference sequence). The V gene lost 3 bases and the J gene lost 5 bases, with 11 bases spanning the gap. The CDR3 runs to 13 residues. The DNA for the CDR3 is TGTGCCAGCAGCTTGAGGGAGGCCCACGAGCAGTACTTC. It codes for CASSLREAHEQYF.

The gene calls are TRBV28 and TRBJ1-3; D not resolved. CDR1 is MDHEN, CDR2 SYDVKM, per germline. V dropped 10 bases and J dropped 3 bases, with 13 bases sitting between them. CDR3 length: 13 amino acids. The CDR3 loop reads CATFRRDGNTIYF. Here the CDR3 DNA reads TGTGCCACCTTCCGGAGGGATGGAAACACCATATATTTT.

This clone turned up a few times. The chain combines TRBV2 with TRBJ1-6, with TRBD1 identical over 8 bases. Trimming at V came to 7 bases and at J to 8 bases, leaving 4 bases not matched to a gene. The CDR3 extends over 13 amino acids. Germline-derived CDR1 and CDR2 are SNHLY and FYNNEI. The DNA for the CDR3 is TGTGCCAGCAAGGACAGGGATTATTCACCCCTCCACTTT. It translates to CASKDRDYSPLHF.

This chain connects TRBV10-1 to TRBJ1-1; 9 bases are shared with TRBD1. J gave up 5 bases and V 7 bases, and 8 bases lay outside the gene matches. Germline V gene sequence: CDR1 WNHNN, CDR2 SYGVQD (reference sequence). This CDR3 has 14 residues. The CDR3 reads CASKQQGARTEAFF. CDR3 sequence (DNA): TGCGCCAGCAAACAACAGGGGGCGCGAACTGAAGCTTTCTTT.

The V call is TRBV28, the J call TRBJ2-1; D gene unclear. Germline CDR1 is MDHEN and CDR2 is SYDVKM. This CDR3 is built from 16 residues. The V end lost 1 base, the J end lost 0 bases, and 10 bases lay between the germline ends. The CDR3 DNA reads as TGTGCCAGCAGTTTATTTTCTGGCGGCTCCTACAATGAGCAGTTCTTC. It specifies CASSLFSGGSYNEQFF.

The chain recombines TRBV29-1 with TRBJ2-3; D is unclear. The germline V gene encodes CDR1 SQVTM and CDR2 ANQGSEA. Trimming removed 3 bases at V and 6 bases at J, with 16 bases between. The CDR3 has 14 amino acids. CDR3 in DNA: TGCAGCGTTGAGGGCGGTTCTAGGGCCGATACGCAGTATTTT. The encoded protein is CSVEGGSRADTQYF.

This clone was observed once. The chain carries TRBV27 and TRBJ2-7; tentative D call: TRBD2 (5 bases). Germline V gene data show CDR1 as MNHEY and CDR2 as SMNVEV (reference sequence). The CDR3 spans 19 residues. V dropped 8 bases and J dropped 4 bases, with 33 bases sitting between them. The CDR3 region has the DNA TGTGCCAGCCAGGCCCGAGCACCTACTACTAGTTCTCCTCGATACGAGCAGTACTTC. Amino acid sequence: CASQARAPTTSSPRYEQYF.

CDR3 loop: CASSSPGTPSPYNSPLHF. In DNA form, the CDR3 reads TGTGCCAGCAGTTCTCCCGGGACTCCCTCTCCTTATAATTCACCCCTCCACTTT. This chain joins TRBV28 and TRBJ1-6, with a tentative D call TRBD1 (5 bases). Germline assignment: CDR1 MDHEN and CDR2 SYDVKM. V was trimmed by 4 bases and J by 4 bases, leaving 20 bases between them. CDR3 length: 18 amino acids.

The gene calls are TRBV7-8 and TRBJ1-5, with D possibly TRBD1 on 6 matching bases. The V gene's germline CDR1 is SGHVS and CDR2 FQNEAQ. This CDR3 is built from 16 residues. Trimming removed 0 bases at V and 6 bases at J, with 15 bases between. CDR3 sequence: CASSLAEQGLGQPQHF. As DNA, the CDR3 is TGTGCCAGCAGCTTAGCAGAACAGGGTTTGGGTCAGCCCCAGCATTTT.

The chain employs TRBV2 and TRBJ1-2, with 7 bases fitting TRBD1. Germline V gene sequence: CDR1 SNHLY, CDR2 FYNNEI. V lost 1 base to trimming and J lost 5 bases; unmatched junction nucleotides: 4. The CDR3 loop spans 14 amino acids. The CDR3 DNA is TGTGCCAGCAGTGAAGAACCAGGGGGGTATGGCTACACCTTC. Its translation is CASSEEPGGYGYTF. The full variable domain, its missing parts supplied by reference TRBV2 and TRBJ1-2, is EPEVTQTPSHQVTQMGQEVILRCVPISNHLYFYWYRQILGQKVEFLVSFYNNEISEKSEIFDDQFSVERPDGSNFTLKIRSTKLEDSAMYFCASSEEPGGYGYTFGSGTRLTVV.

The chain is built from TRBV19 and TRBJ1-2; no clear D. The germline V gene has CDR1 LNHDA and CDR2 SQIVND (reference sequence). The V gene lost 8 bases and the J gene lost 2 bases, with 3 bases spanning the gap. The CDR3 loop spans 10 amino acids. CDR3 sequence: CASRNYGYTF. In nucleotides, the CDR3 is TGTGCCAGTCGGAACTATGGCTACACCTTC.

DNA of the CDR3: TGTGCCTGGAGCCTAGTTTCGGACATTCAGTACTTC. This sequence encodes CAWSLVSDIQYF. The J gene is TRBJ2-4, the V gene TRBV30; D gene uncertain. The CDR3 is 12 amino acids. The V end was cut by 3 bases, the J end by 8 bases, with 11 bases between. From germline, CDR1 is GTSNPN and CDR2 SVGIG (reference sequence).

This clone was seen a single time. This chain connects TRBV18 to TRBJ1-3, with D possibly TRBD1 on 6 matching bases. This CDR3 is 14 amino acids long. Germline lookup yields CDR1 KGHSH and CDR2 LQKENI. Deletions cut 6 bases from V and 6 bases from J, with 15 bases between. As DNA, the CDR3 is TGTGCCAGCTCCCCGGATGGGGGGGCAAACACCATATATTTT. Translated: CASSPDGGANTIYF.

This clone was seen only a few times. The rearrangement uses TRBV28 and TRBJ2-7, with 7 bases aligning to TRBD1. The CDR3 has 14 amino acids. CDR1 is MDHEN and CDR2 is SYDVKM in the germline V gene. Losses at the gene ends were 6 bases for V and 1 base for J; bases not matched to a gene: 6. The CDR3 nucleotides are TGTGCCAGCAGCCCATGGGGACAGTCCTACGAGCAGTACTTC. Residues: CASSPWGQSYEQYF.